Presented here are 11 T cell receptor beta chains from one specimen sequenced in a study of post-analysis software for immune sequencing data. Study-wide results and limits: There were about 5 TRBV segments more frequent in patients than controls, and TRBV5-6, TRBV5-1 and TRBV20-1 were among them.

Carried by the TCR beta cDNA libraries were unique molecular identifiers. TCRdb recomputed calls from the PCR reads with MiXCR, one row per CDR3 protein. The table records about 540,000 distinct CDR3 sequences, approximately 34% of them present only once. These receptors' targets are unknown. Sequenced: blood. The receptors derive from a girl aged 2-17 years with multiple sclerosis.

The gene calls are TRBV20-1 and TRBJ1-2; 9 bases agree with TRBD1. Losses at the gene ends were 4 bases for V and 8 bases for J; bases not matched to a gene: 8. Germline lookup yields CDR1 DFQATT and CDR2 SNEGSKA (reference sequence). This CDR3 has 13 residues. CDR3: CSATPGQGGGYTF. As DNA, the CDR3 is TGCAGTGCTACACCGGGACAGGGTGGGGGCTACACCTTC.

V gene TRBV2 combines with J gene TRBJ2-3; the D gene is possibly TRBD2 (5 bases). The CDR3 is 15 residues long. The germline V gene has CDR1 SNHLY and CDR2 FYNNEI. The V end was cut by 4 bases, the J end by 4 bases, with 15 bases between. The CDR3 reads CASSVSRGSADTQYF. In nucleotides, the CDR3 is TGTGCCAGCAGTGTGTCACGGGGTAGCGCAGATACGCAGTATTTT.

The chain recombines TRBV7-2 with TRBJ2-1; 10 bases map to TRBD1. The last part of the DNA fits TRBJ2-7 better; the J call may be wrong. The CDR3 is made up of 15 amino acids. CDR1 and CDR2 (germline): SGHTA, FQGNSA. The CDR3, as DNA: TGTGCCAGCAGCTTCCTTCTGGGACAGGGGTATGAGCAGTACTTC. This codes for CASSFLLGQGYEQYF.

Only a few counts were recorded for this clonotype. This sequence joins TRBV12-3 or TRBV12-4 and TRBJ1-2; D gene ambiguous. The CDR3 loop spans 13 amino acids. Trimming left V 5 bases short and J 8 bases short, with 15 bases between. Here the CDR3 DNA reads TGTGCCAGCAGTCCACCTGGTTTGGGCGGCTACACCTTC. This translates into CASSPPGLGGYTF.

This clonotype was picked up a small number of times. The chain has TRBV20-1 and TRBJ2-1, with 10 bases that match TRBD2. Trimming at V came to 0 bases and at J to 8 bases, leaving 7 bases not matched to a gene. Germline assignment: CDR1 DFQATT and CDR2 SNEGSKA (reference sequence). This CDR3 has 15 amino acids. CDR3 loop: CSARDLTSGDHEQFF. For the CDR3, the DNA is TGCAGTGCTAGAGATCTTACTAGCGGGGACCATGAGCAGTTCTTC.

This clonotype occurred a few times. The rearrangement uses TRBV5-6 and TRBJ2-5; possible D gene TRBD1, 8 bases. The CDR3 has 15 residues. The germline V and J ends were trimmed by 0 bases and 4 bases, with 13 bases remaining between them. Germline V gives CDR1 SGHDT, CDR2 YYEEEE. For the CDR3, the DNA is TGTGCCAGCAGCTTGGTGGACAGGGAGGGAGAGACCCAGTACTTC. It encodes CASSLVDREGETQYF. Full variable domain (rest looked up from reference TRBV5-6 and TRBJ2-5): DAGVTQSPTHLIKTRGQQVTLRCSPKSGHDTVSWYQQALGQGPQFIFQYYEEEERQRGNFPDRFSGHQFPNYSSELNVNALLLGDSALYLCASSLVDREGETQYFGPGTRLLVL.

This rearrangement joins TRBV20-1 to TRBJ1-2; 7 nucleotides line up with TRBD1. Trimming removed 0 bases from V and 1 base from J; junction bases left unmatched: 5. The CDR3 totals 15 residues. Per the germline V gene, CDR1 is DFQATT and CDR2 is SNEGSKA (reference sequence). CDR3 nucleotides: TGCAGTGCTAGAGATGGGGGACAGAGTAACTATGGCTACACCTTC. Its translation is CSARDGGQSNYGYTF.

This clonotype was recorded a few times. The chain uses TRBV9 and TRBJ1-2; TRBD1 matches 11 bases. The CDR3 covers 14 residues. CDR1 SGDLS and CDR2 YYNGEE come from the germline V gene. V shed 2 bases and J 7 bases; nucleotides not matched to a gene: 4. As DNA, the CDR3 is TGTGCCAGCAGCGTCCGGGACAGGGGGGCTGGCTACACCTTC. Translating it yields CASSVRDRGAGYTF.

This clonotype was detected only once. A single base separates this from a much larger clone, so it may be a read error. The chain links TRBV7-9 to TRBJ2-7; 10 bases are a match to TRBD1. Judging by the DNA end, TRBJ2-5 fits better; the J call may be wrong. The CDR3 has 15 amino acids. Germline V gene lookup returns CDR1 SEHNR and CDR2 FQNEAQ (reference sequence). CDR3 sequence reads: CASSSGQGSAETQYF. The CDR3 nucleotides are TGTGCCAGCAGCTCGGGACAGGGGAGTGCGGAGACCCAGTACTTC.

This clonotype was seen many times. The V call is TRBV18, the J call TRBJ2-1; 13 bases match TRBD2. CDR3 size: 15 residues. Germline V gene data show CDR1 as KGHSH and CDR2 as LQKENI. V was clipped by 6 bases and J by 6 bases; unmatched bases: 5. This CDR3 reads CASSLGLAGVNEQFF. For the CDR3, the DNA is TGTGCCAGCTCTCTCGGACTAGCGGGGGTCAATGAGCAGTTCTTC.

The chain joins TRBV5-6 to TRBJ2-3; 7 bases align to TRBD2. Germline V CDR1 and CDR2: SGHDT, YYEEEE. J lost 3 bases, V lost 5 bases, and 9 bases had no gene match. This CDR3 is 15 amino acids long. Written as DNA, the CDR3 is TGTGCCAGCAGTGGGAGGGGACCACGGACAGATACGCAGTATTTT. Protein: CASSGRGPRTDTQYF.